The clone carrying this T cell receptor beta chain was counted only a few times. The antigen is undetermined. Reverse transcription of all isolated RNA meant that expressed TCRB transcripts were sequenced. Assay used: immunoSEQ multiplex PCR; TCRdb lists only in-frame clones, some missing. Of approximately 160,000 clones in the sample, roughly 60% were seen once. This sample stems from a study of beta chain features in type 1 diabetes. Study-level points and caveats: VDJ junctions sequenced from type 1 diabetes patients showed fewer insertions and more deletions. Type 1 diabetes patients showed a moderate but significant shortening of TCRB CDR3s in all four CD4+ subsets.

The collection from each donor was one heparinised blood draw averaging roughly 110 mL. Stem cell-like memory, regulatory, central memory and naive CD4+ cells were sorted via CD45RO/CCR7/CD25/CD127/CD95/CD27. V was pared by 1 base and J by 2 bases, with 11 bases between. The CDR3 is 15 amino acids. From germline, CDR1 is PRHDT and CDR2 FYEKMQ (reference sequence). The sequenced material came from naive CD4+ T cells from blood. This TCR derives from a man aged 25 to 45 with type 1 diabetes. The chain combines TRBV13 with TRBJ2-5, with a possible D match to TRBD2 (6 bases). Here the CDR3 reads CASSLAAGLQETQYF. CDR3 DNA: TGTGCCAGCAGCTTAGCAGCGGGCCTGCAAGAGACCCAGTACTTC. The variable domain in full, completed from reference TRBV13 and TRBJ2-5, reads AAGVIQSPRHLIKEKRETATLKCYPIPRHDTVYWYQQGPGQDPQFLISFYEKMQSDKGSIPDRFSAQQFSDYHSELNMSSLELGDSALYFCASSLAAGLQETQYFGPGTRLLVL.